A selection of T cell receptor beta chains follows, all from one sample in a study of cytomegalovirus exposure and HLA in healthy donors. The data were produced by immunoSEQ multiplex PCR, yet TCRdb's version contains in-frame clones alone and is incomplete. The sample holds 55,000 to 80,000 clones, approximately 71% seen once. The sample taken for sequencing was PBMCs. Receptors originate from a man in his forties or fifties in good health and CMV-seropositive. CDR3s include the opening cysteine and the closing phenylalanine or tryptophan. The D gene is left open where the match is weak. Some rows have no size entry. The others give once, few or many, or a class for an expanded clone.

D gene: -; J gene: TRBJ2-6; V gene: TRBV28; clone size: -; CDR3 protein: CASSLDRLSSGANVLTF; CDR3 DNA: TGTGCCAGCAGTTTGGACAGACTGAGCTCTGGGGCCAACGTCCTGACTTTC
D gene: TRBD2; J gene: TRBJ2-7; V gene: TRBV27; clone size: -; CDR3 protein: CASSPLAGGPEQYF; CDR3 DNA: TGTGCCAGCAGTCCATTAGCGGGAGGCCCCGAGCAGTACTTC
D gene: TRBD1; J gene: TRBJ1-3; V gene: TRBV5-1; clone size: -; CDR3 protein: CASSSQGGGNTIYF; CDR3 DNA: TGCGCCAGCAGCTCGCAGGGGGGAGGAAACACCATATATTTT
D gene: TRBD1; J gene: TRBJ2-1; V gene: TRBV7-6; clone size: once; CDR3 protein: CASSSSGTGWNEQFF; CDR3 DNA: TGTGCCAGCAGCTCCTCCGGGACAGGGTGGAATGAGCAGTTCTTC
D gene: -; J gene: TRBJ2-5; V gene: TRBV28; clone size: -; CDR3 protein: CASSLFGGETQYF; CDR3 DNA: TGTGCCAGCAGTTTATTTGGGGGCGAGACCCAGTACTTC
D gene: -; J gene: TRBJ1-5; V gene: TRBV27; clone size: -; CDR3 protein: CASRAGGRVYQPQHF; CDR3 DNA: TGTGCCAGCAGAGCCGGCGGGAGAGTTTATCAGCCCCAGCATTTT
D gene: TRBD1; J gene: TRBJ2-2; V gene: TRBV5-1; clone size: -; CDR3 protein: CASSLGQGYTGELFF; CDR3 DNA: TGCGCCAGCAGCTTGGGACAGGGGTACACCGGGGAGCTGTTTTTT
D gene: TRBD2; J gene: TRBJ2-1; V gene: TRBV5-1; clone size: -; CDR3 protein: CASSLSGSGYNEQFF; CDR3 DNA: TGCGCCAGCAGCTTGAGCGGGAGTGGTTACAATGAGCAGTTCTTC
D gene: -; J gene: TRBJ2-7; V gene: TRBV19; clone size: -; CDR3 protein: CASSSGSYEQYF; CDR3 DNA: TGTGCCAGTAGTTCGGGATCCTACGAGCAGTACTTC
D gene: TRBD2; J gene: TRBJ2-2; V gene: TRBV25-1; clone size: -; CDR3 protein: CASKAGGTGELFF; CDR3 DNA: TGTGCCAGCAAAGCGGGAGGCACCGGGGAGCTGTTTTTT
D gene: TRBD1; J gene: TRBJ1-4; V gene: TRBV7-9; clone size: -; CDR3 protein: CASSFDRVGEKLFF; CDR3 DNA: TGTGCCAGCAGCTTCGACAGGGTTGGTGAAAAACTGTTTTTT
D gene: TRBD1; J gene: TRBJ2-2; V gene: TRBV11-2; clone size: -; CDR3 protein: CAERAGTGRTGELFF; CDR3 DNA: TGTGCCGAAAGAGCGGGGACAGGGAGGACCGGGGAGCTGTTTTTT
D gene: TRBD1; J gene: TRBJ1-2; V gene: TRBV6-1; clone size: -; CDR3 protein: CASSEGPGGAVAYGYTF; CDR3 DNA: TGTGCCAGCAGTGAAGGACCAGGGGGCGCAGTAGCCTATGGCTACACCTTC
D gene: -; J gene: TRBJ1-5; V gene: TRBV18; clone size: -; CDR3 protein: CASSPGRNQPQHF; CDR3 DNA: TGTGCCAGCTCACCGGGCAGAAATCAGCCCCAGCATTTT
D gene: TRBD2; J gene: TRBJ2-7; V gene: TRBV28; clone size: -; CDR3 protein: CASSLIASGRLYEQYF; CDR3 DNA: TGTGCCAGCAGTTTAATCGCTAGCGGGCGCCTCTACGAGCAGTACTTC
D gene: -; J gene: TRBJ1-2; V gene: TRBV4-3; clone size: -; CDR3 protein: CASSQHPVGGGYTF; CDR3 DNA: TGCGCCAGCAGCCAGCACCCTGTGGGGGGTGGCTACACCTTC
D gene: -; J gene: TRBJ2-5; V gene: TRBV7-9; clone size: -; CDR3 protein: CASSRRQASQETQYF; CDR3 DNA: TGTGCCAGCAGCCGACGGCAGGCTTCCCAAGAGACCCAGTACTTC
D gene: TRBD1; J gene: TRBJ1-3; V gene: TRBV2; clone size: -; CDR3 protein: CASSHPPGQGGPGNTIYF; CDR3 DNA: TGTGCCAGCAGTCACCCGCCGGGACAGGGAGGCCCTGGAAACACCATATATTTT
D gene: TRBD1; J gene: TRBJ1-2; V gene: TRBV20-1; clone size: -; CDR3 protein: CSATGGDGYTF; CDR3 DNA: TGCAGTGCAACAGGGGGCGATGGCTACACCTTC
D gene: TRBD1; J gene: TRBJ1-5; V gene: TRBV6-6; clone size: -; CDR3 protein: CASSRDRGGNQPQHF; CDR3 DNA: TGTGCCAGCAGTCGGGACAGGGGAGGCAATCAGCCCCAGCATTTT
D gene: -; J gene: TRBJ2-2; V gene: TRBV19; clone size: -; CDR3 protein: CASSISRPGELFF; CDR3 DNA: TGTGCCAGTAGTATCAGCAGGCCCGGGGAGCTGTTTTTT
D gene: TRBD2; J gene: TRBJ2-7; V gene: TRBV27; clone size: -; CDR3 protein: CASSLSGTSATYEQYF; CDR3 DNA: TGTGCCAGCAGTTTATCGGGGACTAGCGCAACCTACGAGCAGTACTTC
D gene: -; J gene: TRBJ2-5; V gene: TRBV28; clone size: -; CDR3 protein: CASTPPGTETQYF; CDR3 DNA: TGTGCCAGCACCCCCCCGGGAACGGAGACCCAGTACTTC